This T cell receptor (beta chain) originates from a study of cytomegalovirus exposure and HLA in healthy donors. To note about this clone: Its target is unknown.

Per germline, CDR1 MNHNY and CDR2 SVGAGI (reference sequence). V lost 6 bases to trimming and J lost 3 bases; unmatched junction nucleotides: 0. CDR3 length: 12 amino acids. General observations from the study: In a later analysis, first-cohort TCR clusters were found to tend to co-occur in the 120 validation repertoires. According to the study, some 160 TCR beta chains were cytomegalovirus-associated.

Measured with immunoSEQ multiplex PCR; TCRdb has only the in-frame clones, and not every one. The sample holds some 130,000 clones, about 80% seen once. The TCR sequence derives from a man aged 25-40 years in good health and CMV-seropositive. The rearrangement uses TRBV6-6 and TRBJ2-3, with 7 nucleotides matching TRBD2. Material for sequencing was PBMCs. The DNA of the CDR3 is TGTGCCAGCAGGCGGGAGACAGATACGCAGTATTTT. Residues: CASRRETDTQYF.